This TCR beta chain was obtained from a study of CD8+CD57+ T cells in acquired aplastic anemia. TCR beta VDJ and CDR3 profiling used genomic DNA as template. TCRdb itself ran the reads through MiXCR, one entry per CDR3 protein. In the table there are approximately 190,000 distinct CDR3 sequences, 40% to 55% of which are singletons. The CDR3 is 15 amino acids. Germline CDR1 and CDR2: ENHRY and SYGVKD. V lost 0 bases and J 5 bases, leaving 14 bases between the germline ends. Regarding this clonotype: Its target is unknown.

Study-wide findings and caveats: Around 30 sequences, all CD8+ CDR3, were shared between patients and controls.

Sequencing involved patients with CD8+CD57+ cell expansion previously shown by flow cytometry. Receipt of therapy had not occurred in any patient by the time of blood sampling. This receptor was identified in a human donor with aplastic anemia. V is TRBV10-3 and J is TRBJ2-7, with a possible D match to TRBD1 (8 bases). Sequenced input: sorted CD4+, CD8+, or CD8+CD57+ T cells (not recorded which) from PBMCs. The CDR3 loop reads CAISESGTGGDEQYF. The CDR3 DNA reads TGTGCCATCAGTGAGTCTGGTACAGGGGGGGACGAGCAGTACTTC.